The next 9 T cell receptor beta chains were all read from a single sample in a study of blood T cell repertoires in COVID-19. Sequencing was performed with immunoSEQ multiplex PCR; in TCRdb, only in-frame clones are kept and a portion is missing. The table includes approximately 350,000 clones, about four fifths detected once. Sequenced input: peripheral blood. These receptors all stem from a man under 40 with active or convalescent COVID-19.

Comment on this clone: Mismatch with germline at one junction end may stem from a read error. This CDR3 is CASSERRQWSHF. DNA for the CDR3: TGTGCCAGCAGTGAAAGGCGCCAGTGGAGTCACTTC. The chain carries TRBV6-1 and TRBJ2-7; D is unresolved. This CDR3 region has 12 residues. Germline CDR1 and CDR2: MNHNS and SASEGT.

This clone was observed many times. This sequence joins TRBV5-4 and TRBJ1-1; no reliable D call. Germline V lookup: CDR1 SGHNT, CDR2 YYREEE (reference sequence). The CDR3 runs to 15 residues. V lost 0 bases and J lost 3, with 12 bases in between. The CDR3 DNA reads as TGTGCCAGCAGCTTGGGGGCGGGCGGCTACACTGAAGCTTTCTTT. Translation: CASSLGAGGYTEAFF.

This chain links TRBV3-1 (or the pseudogene TRBV3-2) with TRBJ1-5, with TRBD1 matching 8 bases. CDR1 is LGHDT, CDR2 YNNKEL, per germline (reference sequence). V shed 4 bases and J 5 bases; nucleotides not matched to a gene: 10. The length of the CDR3 is 16 residues. The CDR3 bases are TGTGCCAGCAGCCCCCAGGGACAGGTCCTATATCAGCCCCAGCATTTT. Residues: CASSPQGQVLYQPQHF.

The genes are TRBV27 and TRBJ1-5, with 7 bases matching TRBD1. From germline, CDR1 is MNHEY and CDR2 SMNVEV (reference sequence). The CDR3 contains 16 residues. With 2 bases clipped from V and 10 bases from J, the junction kept 14 bases outside the gene matches. The CDR3 DNA follows: TGTGCCAGCAGTTTAGGGCCTACAGGGGCTATCAAACCCCAGCATTTT. Its translation: CASSLGPTGAIKPQHF.

J is TRBJ2-7 and V is TRBV30; D is possibly TRBD1 (6 bases). The V gene lost 8 bases and the J gene lost 1 base, with 12 bases spanning the gap. This CDR3 is built from 12 residues. CDR1 is GTSNPN and CDR2 is SVGIG in the germline V gene (reference sequence). The CDR3 DNA follows: TGTGCCCTAACGAGGGGGTCCTACGAGCAGTACTTC. It translates to CALTRGSYEQYF.

V and J are TRBV6-5 and TRBJ1-5, with a possible D match to TRBD1 (5 bases). This CDR3 comprises 16 residues. Germline CDR1 reads MNHEY; CDR2 reads SVGAGI. V lost 2 bases, J lost 3 bases, and 14 bases lay in between. CDR3 residues: CASSYGAGRFNQPQHF. CDR3 DNA sequence: TGTGCCAGCAGTTACGGGGCAGGGAGGTTCAATCAGCCCCAGCATTTT.

This clone was seen a few times. The chain carries TRBV10-3 and TRBJ1-6; TRBD1 matches at 9 bases. Per the germline V gene, CDR1 is ENHRY and CDR2 is SYGVKD. Trimming took 10 bases from V and 7 from J; bases not matched to a gene: 8. The CDR3 spans 14 residues. This CDR3 is CATSTGGVNSPLHF. Here the CDR3 DNA reads TGTGCCACCTCGACAGGGGGAGTAAATTCACCCCTCCACTTT.

This rearrangement joins TRBV30 to TRBJ2-5; unclear D gene. Germline-derived CDR1 and CDR2 are GTSNPN and SVGIG (reference sequence). The CDR3 runs 11 residues. Trimming pared 1 base from V and 7 bases from J, leaving 7 bases between. The CDR3 region is CAWSGSGTQYF. CDR3 sequence (DNA): TGTGCCTGGAGTGGGTCCGGGACCCAGTACTTC.

V gene TRBV4-3 combines with J gene TRBJ2-3; D remains unclear. Trimming stripped 1 base from V and 1 base from J, with 15 bases between. CDR3 size: 17 residues. The V gene's germline CDR1 is LGHNA and CDR2 YSLEER. CDR3 protein: CASSQGHPRAGTDTQYF. The CDR3 DNA reads TGCGCCAGCAGCCAAGGACACCCGCGAGCAGGCACAGATACGCAGTATTTT.